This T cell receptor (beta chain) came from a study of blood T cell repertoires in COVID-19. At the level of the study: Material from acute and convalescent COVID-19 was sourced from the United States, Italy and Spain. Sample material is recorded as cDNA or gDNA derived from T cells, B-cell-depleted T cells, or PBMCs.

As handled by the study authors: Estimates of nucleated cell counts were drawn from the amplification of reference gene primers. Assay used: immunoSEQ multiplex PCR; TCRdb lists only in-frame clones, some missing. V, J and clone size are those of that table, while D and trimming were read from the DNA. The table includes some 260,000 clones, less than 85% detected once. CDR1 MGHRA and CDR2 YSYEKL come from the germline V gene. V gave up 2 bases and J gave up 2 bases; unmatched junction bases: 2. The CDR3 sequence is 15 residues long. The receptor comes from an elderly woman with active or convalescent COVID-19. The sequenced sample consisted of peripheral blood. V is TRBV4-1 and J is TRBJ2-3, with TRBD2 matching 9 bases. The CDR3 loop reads CASSQTGLATDTQYF. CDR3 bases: TGCGCCAGCAGCCAAACGGGACTAGCCACAGATACGCAGTATTTT.